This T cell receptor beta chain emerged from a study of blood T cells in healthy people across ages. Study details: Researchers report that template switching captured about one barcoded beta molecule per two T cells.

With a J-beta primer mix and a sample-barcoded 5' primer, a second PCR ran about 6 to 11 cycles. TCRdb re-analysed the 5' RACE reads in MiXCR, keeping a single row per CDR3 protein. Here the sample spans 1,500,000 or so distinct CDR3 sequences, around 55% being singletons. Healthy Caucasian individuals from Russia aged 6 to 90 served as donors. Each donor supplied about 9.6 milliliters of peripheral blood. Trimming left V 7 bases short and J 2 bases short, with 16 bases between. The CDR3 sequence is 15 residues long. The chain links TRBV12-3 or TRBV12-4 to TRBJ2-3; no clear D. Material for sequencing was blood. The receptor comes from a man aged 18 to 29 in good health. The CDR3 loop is CASTKRQALTDTQYF. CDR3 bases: TGTGCCAGCACCAAGAGGCAGGCCCTCACAGATACGCAGTATTTT.